This T cell receptor beta chain was retrieved from a study of shared clonotypes between healthy human individuals. Naive CD8 cells comprised CD45RO-negative, CCR7-positively selected cells, excluding terminally differentiated effector memory CD45RA+ cells. Notes on this clone: The antigen is not known.

V gave up 5 bases and J gave up 0 bases, with 11 bases separating them. This CDR3 is 14 amino acids long. From germline, CDR1 is LNHNV and CDR2 YYDKDF (reference sequence). Broader study findings: In the sorted subsets, rarefaction showed sequencing was incomplete despite large depth. Represented genetic and exposure-history diversity was restricted by having few donors. Non-shared clonotypes had lower generation probabilities than those shared by all four donors.

The data were produced by immunoSEQ multiplex PCR, yet TCRdb's version contains in-frame clones alone and is incomplete. The sample holds hundreds of thousands of clones; around 96% are singletons and the top ten take 0.095% to 0.13%. Specimen: naive CD8+ T cells sorted from blood. The clonotype comes from a woman in her twenties or thirties in good health. The rearrangement links TRBV15 to TRBJ2-7; possibly TRBD2 for D (6 bases). CDR3 DNA sequence: TGTGCCACCAGCGAGGAGGGTGTCTCCTACGAGCAGTACTTC. This gives the protein CATSEEGVSYEQYF.